This passage covers 23 T cell receptor beta chains from one sample sequenced in a study of blood T cell repertoires in COVID-19. Clones were read by immunoSEQ multiplex PCR, and TCRdb kept only the in-frame ones, dropping some. The table includes roughly 110,000 clones, over 60% detected once. The sample consisted of peripheral blood. The receptors were gathered from a man in his sixties or seventies with acute or convalescent COVID-19.

This rearrangement joins TRBV5-1 to TRBJ2-2, with TRBD1 matching over 8 bases. Germline values: CDR1 SGHRS, CDR2 YFSETQ. CDR3 length: 18 residues. J gave up 8 bases and V 5 bases, and 20 bases lay outside the gene matches. This CDR3 is CASRGSPPDRGPMGELFF. CDR3 sequence (DNA): TGCGCCAGCAGAGGTTCCCCCCCTGACAGGGGCCCTATGGGGGAGCTGTTTTTT.

This chain uses TRBV5-1 with TRBJ2-1, with 12 bases that match TRBD2. Germline V lookup: CDR1 SGHRS, CDR2 YFSETQ. The CDR3 covers 16 residues. V dropped 0 bases and J dropped 9; count of bases not matched to a gene: 7. CDR3 nucleotide sequence: TGCGCCAGCAGCTTGGCCTCTAGCGGGGGGGCCAGTGAGCAGTTCTTC. Encoded protein: CASSLASSGGASEQFF.

The V gene is TRBV3-1 (or the pseudogene TRBV3-2), the J gene TRBJ2-1; TRBD2 matches 9 bases. With V trimmed by 1 base and J by 6 bases, 19 bases remained unmatched. CDR3 length equals 20 residues. Germline-derived CDR1 and CDR2 are LGHDT and YNNKEL (reference sequence). The DNA for the CDR3 is TGTGCCAGCAGCCAAGGGGCCCCCGTGGTGGGGCTAGCGGGGTTCAATGAGCAGTTCTTC. This sequence encodes CASSQGAPVVGLAGFNEQFF.

For the CDR3, the DNA is TGTGCCAGCAGCTTCGGGACTAGCGGGGGGATCGGGGAGCTGTTTTTT. This gives the protein CASSFGTSGGIGELFF. The chain employs TRBV11-2 and TRBJ2-2; the match to TRBD2 covers 15 bases. Trimming at V came to 3 bases and at J to 7 bases, leaving 3 bases not matched to a gene. Germline V gives CDR1 SGHAT, CDR2 FQNNGV. The CDR3 loop spans 16 amino acids.

CDR3: CASSIGGLAIYF. CDR3 coding DNA: TGTGCCAGTAGTATAGGCGGCTTGGCCATATATTTT. The gene calls are TRBV19 and TRBJ1-3; D not certain. Deletions cut 1 base from V and 11 bases from J, with 9 bases between. This CDR3 spans 12 amino acids. Germline V gene lookup returns CDR1 LNHDA and CDR2 SQIVND (reference sequence).

The chain employs TRBV12-3 or TRBV12-4 and TRBJ1-5, with a tentative D call TRBD1 (5 bases). This CDR3 comprises 12 residues. V lost 6 bases and J lost 9, with 12 bases in between. CDR3 bases: TGTGCCAGCAGCCGCGGGGGGGGGCCCCAGCATTTT. It yields the protein CASSRGGGPQHF.

This clone was observed once. The chain combines TRBV2 with TRBJ2-7, with TRBD2 identical over 14 bases. This CDR3 has 17 residues. CDR1 and CDR2 (germline): SNHLY, FYNNEI. J gave up 0 bases and V 5 bases, and 6 bases lay outside the gene matches. For the CDR3, the DNA is TGTGCCAGCAGTTTGGGACTAGCGGGGGTCTCCTCCTACGAGCAGTACTTC. This codes for CASSLGLAGVSSYEQYF.

This rearrangement joins TRBV5-6 to TRBJ2-2, with D possibly TRBD2 on 5 matching bases. The germline CDR1 and CDR2 sequences are SGHDT and YYEEEE. V lost 3 bases to trimming and J lost 5 bases, with 11 bases between them. CDR3 size: 14 residues. The CDR3 bases are TGTGCCAGCAGCTCCGCGCGAGGGACCGGGGAGCTGTTTTTT. Translating gives CASSSARGTGELFF.

The sample holds one count of this clone. The chain recombines TRBV11-3 with TRBJ2-1; 9 nucleotides line up with TRBD2. CDR3 length equals 14 residues. The germline CDR1 and CDR2 sequences are SGHNT and YENEEA. The V gene end was trimmed by 5 bases and the J gene end by 4 bases; junction bases not matched to a gene: 3. The CDR3 DNA follows: TGTGCCAGCAGCGCAGCGGGGGGTTACAATGAGCAGTTCTTC. This translates into CASSAAGGYNEQFF. The full variable domain, in which reference TRBV11-3 and TRBJ2-1 provide the parts outside the CDR3, is EAGVVQSPRYKIIEKKQPVAFWCNPISGHNTLYWYLQNLGQGPELLIRYENEEAVDDSQLPKDRFSAERLKGVDSTLKIQPAELGDSAVYLCASSAAGGYNEQFFGPGTRLTVL.

The chain is built from TRBV9 and TRBJ2-7; 10 bases align to TRBD2. The CDR3 has 16 amino acids. After removal of 2 bases from V and 0 bases from J, the junction contained 5 bases not matched to a gene. Germline lookup yields CDR1 SGDLS and CDR2 YYNGEE. As DNA, the CDR3 is TGTGCCAGCAGCGTTTTAGCGGGGGGCACCTCCTACGAGCAGTACTTC. Protein: CASSVLAGGTSYEQYF.

This sequence joins TRBV18 and TRBJ2-2, with 10 bases identical to TRBD1. The CDR3 is 18 residues long. V was pared by 0 bases and J by 3 bases, with 7 bases of the junction left unmatched. Germline CDR1 KGHSH, CDR2 LQKENI. The CDR3 is CASSPPGQGPAHTGELFF. In DNA form, the CDR3 reads TGTGCCAGCTCACCACCGGGACAGGGGCCGGCGCACACCGGGGAGCTGTTTTTT.

V and J are TRBV18 and TRBJ2-1, with D tentatively TRBD1 (6 bases). V dropped 3 bases and J dropped 0 bases, with 15 bases sitting between them. The CDR3 has 17 residues. The germline V gene has CDR1 KGHSH and CDR2 LQKENI. CDR3 sequence reads: CASSPRQGSPSYNEQFF. CDR3 nucleotides: TGTGCCAGCTCACCTCGTCAGGGGTCTCCCTCCTACAATGAGCAGTTCTTC.

J is TRBJ2-3 and V is TRBV2, with D uncertain. CDR3 length: 14 amino acids. V was shortened by 6 bases and J by 1 base, with 11 bases between the two germline ends. The germline gives CDR1 SNHLY, CDR2 FYNNEI. The CDR3 region is CASSAPLGTDTQYF. The CDR3 region has the DNA TGTGCCAGCAGCGCGCCGTTGGGCACAGATACGCAGTATTTT. Combining the CDR3 with reference TRBV2 and TRBJ2-3 gives the whole variable domain EPEVTQTPSHQVTQMGQEVILRCVPISNHLYFYWYRQILGQKVEFLVSFYNNEISEKSEIFDDQFSVERPDGSNFTLKIRSTKLEDSAMYFCASSAPLGTDTQYFGPGTRLTVL.

The chain has TRBV11-2 and TRBJ2-3; no reliable D call. The CDR3 is 15 residues long. The V end lost 6 bases, the J end lost 4 bases, and 17 bases lay between the germline ends. The germline V gene encodes CDR1 SGHAT and CDR2 FQNNGV. The CDR3, as DNA: TGTGCCAGCAGTCTGGCGCCATCCCGGGCAGATACGCAGTATTTT. Translation: CASSLAPSRADTQYF.

This rearrangement joins TRBV12-3 or TRBV12-4 to TRBJ1-1; D is unclear. Trimming removed 2 bases from V and 11 bases from J, with 12 bases in between. The CDR3 sequence is 12 residues long. The CDR3 protein is CASSLKEFEAFF. The CDR3 nucleotides are TGTGCCAGCAGTTTAAAGGAGTTCGAGGCTTTCTTT.

This clone was seen just once. This chain joins TRBV7-2 and TRBJ2-7; D gene unclear. This CDR3 contains 14 residues. Trimming stripped 0 bases from V and 3 bases from J, with 9 bases between. CDR1 and CDR2 (germline): SGHTA, FQGNSA. CDR3 residues: CASSLAGTNYEQYF. The CDR3 region has the DNA TGTGCCAGCAGCTTAGCGGGCACCAACTACGAGCAGTACTTC.

The V and J genes are TRBV19 and TRBJ1-1; TRBD1 might be the D (6 bases). V was trimmed by 5 bases and J by 8 bases, leaving 12 bases between them. The V gene's germline CDR1 is LNHDA and CDR2 SQIVND (reference sequence). The CDR3 runs to 12 residues. The DNA of the CDR3 is TGTGCCAGTAGTCTAAGGACAGCCGAAGCTTTCTTT. Its translation is CASSLRTAEAFF.

The chain employs TRBV5-1 and TRBJ2-5; 9 nucleotides align to TRBD2. Germline loops: CDR1 SGHRS, CDR2 YFSETQ. V dropped 1 base and J dropped 2; count of bases not matched to a gene: 12. CDR3 length equals 18 residues. The CDR3 is CASSLLRGGLNLQETQYF. CDR3 DNA sequence: TGCGCCAGCAGCTTGTTGCGGGGGGGACTAAACCTACAAGAGACCCAGTACTTC.

The rearrangement joins TRBV5-5 to TRBJ2-1; tentative D call: TRBD2 (5 bases). This CDR3 spans 16 amino acids. Trimming pared 4 bases from V and 0 bases from J, leaving 14 bases between. Germline V gives CDR1 SGHKS, CDR2 YYEKEE (reference sequence). CDR3 sequence: CASSRGTDISYNEQFF. DNA for the CDR3: TGTGCCAGCAGCCGGGGAACGGATATCTCCTACAATGAGCAGTTCTTC.

The chain combines TRBV9 with TRBJ2-3, with TRBD2 identical over 14 bases. Trimming removed 4 bases from V and 4 bases from J; junction bases left unmatched: 5. Germline V gene lookup returns CDR1 SGDLS and CDR2 YYNGEE. The CDR3 consists of 16 residues. The CDR3, as DNA: TGTGCCAGCAGCCGAGGGACTAGCGGGGGCGCAGATACGCAGTATTTT. This translates into CASSRGTSGGADTQYF. The full variable domain, in which reference TRBV9 and TRBJ2-3 provide the parts outside the CDR3, is DSGVTQTPKHLITATGQRVTLRCSPRSGDLSVYWYQQSLDQGLQFLIQYYNGEERAKGNILERFSAQQFPDLHSELNLSSLELGDSALYFCASSRGTSGGADTQYFGPGTRLTVL.

The chain combines TRBV9 with TRBJ2-2; 14 bases fit TRBD2. The CDR3 spans 16 residues. Germline loops: CDR1 SGDLS, CDR2 YYNGEE. Losses at the gene ends were 0 bases for V and 5 bases for J; bases not matched to a gene: 0. The CDR3 DNA sequence: TGTGCCAGCAGCGTAGGGACTAGCGGGGGGACCGGGGAGCTGTTTTTT. Its protein is CASSVGTSGGTGELFF.

In this sample, this clone turned up a few times. The rearrangement uses TRBV18 and TRBJ1-5; D may be TRBD1 (6 bases). Germline V CDR1 and CDR2: KGHSH, LQKENI. V was trimmed by 6 bases and J by 3 bases, leaving 15 bases between them. The CDR3 covers 15 residues. The CDR3 DNA reads as TGTGCCAGCTCCGAGGAGACAGGCTCCAATCAGCCCCAGCATTTT. Translation: CASSEETGSNQPQHF.

The chain joins TRBV5-5 to TRBJ2-7; 9 nucleotides line up with TRBD2. This CDR3 contains 15 residues. Trimming cost V 2 bases and J 7 bases; bases outside gene matches: 10. Germline lookup yields CDR1 SGHKS and CDR2 YYEKEE (reference sequence). CDR3 coding DNA: TGTGCCAGCAGCTTTCTAGCGGGGATTACGCCAGAGCAGTACTTC. This encodes CASSFLAGITPEQYF.